One sample yielded the 28 T cell receptor beta chains listed below, sequenced in a study of blood T cell repertoires in COVID-19. The method was immunoSEQ multiplex PCR; TCRdb's version includes in-frame clones alone and lacks a portion of them. Of some 200,000 clones listed, more than 70% are singletons. Sequencing input: peripheral blood. Receptors originate from a man between 35 and 55 years old with active or convalescent COVID-19.

The chain carries TRBV2 and TRBJ1-5; TRBD1 agrees at 8 bases. J lost 6 bases, V lost 7 bases, and 17 bases had no gene match. This CDR3 comprises 17 residues. The germline CDR1 and CDR2 sequences are SNHLY and FYNNEI. Here the CDR3 DNA reads TGTGCCAGCACTCTCGACGAAACAGGGGGAGACAGTCAGCCCCAGCATTTT. The encoded protein is CASTLDETGGDSQPQHF.

The V call is TRBV19, the J call TRBJ1-5; 7 nucleotides match TRBD1. The CDR3 spans 13 residues. Germline V CDR1 and CDR2: LNHDA, SQIVND (reference sequence). V trimming: 4 bases; J trimming: 6 bases; junction bases outside the gene matches: 3. The CDR3 sequence is CASSTQGVQPQHF. The CDR3 DNA is TGTGCCAGTAGTACCCAGGGGGTTCAGCCCCAGCATTTT.

The chain carries TRBV29-1 and TRBJ2-7, with D tentatively TRBD1 (5 bases). The CDR3 runs 12 residues. Germline V CDR1 and CDR2: SQVTM, ANQGSEA. The V and J ends lost 7 bases and 0 bases respectively, with 10 bases between them. As DNA, the CDR3 is TGCAGCGGGGGCGACGGCTCCTACGAGCAGTACTTC. It is translated as CSGGDGSYEQYF.

This rearrangement joins TRBV12-5 to TRBJ1-1; tentatively, D is TRBD1 (6 bases). The V end lost 0 bases, the J end lost 3 bases, and 11 bases lay between the germline ends. Germline V gene data show CDR1 as LGHNT and CDR2 as FRNRAP. This CDR3 contains 15 residues. This CDR3 is CASGLVRDTDTEAFF. The CDR3 nucleotides read TGTGCTAGTGGTTTGGTACGGGACACAGACACTGAAGCTTTCTTT. The whole variable domain, remainder taken from reference TRBV12-5 and TRBJ1-1, is DARVTQTPRHKVTEMGQEVTMRCQPILGHNTVFWYRQTMMQGLELLAYFRNRAPLDDSGMPKDRFSAEMPDATLATLKIQPSEPRDSAVYFCASGLVRDTDTEAFFGQGTRLTVV.

V usage is TRBV4-2 and J usage is TRBJ2-3, with 9 bases that match TRBD2. Germline CDR1 reads LGHNA; CDR2 reads YNFKEQ. This CDR3 comprises 18 residues. V shed 0 bases, J shed 0 bases, and the junction held 7 bases outside the gene matches. CDR3 bases: TGTGCCAGCAGCCAAGATCTAGCTAGCGGGGTAAGCACAGATACGCAGTATTTT. This codes for CASSQDLASGVSTDTQYF.

This sequence joins TRBV6-1 and TRBJ1-1; D is unresolved. The germline V gene has CDR1 MNHNS and CDR2 SASEGT. The CDR3 covers 15 residues. V was cut by 1 base and J by 1 base, with 10 bases left in between. CDR3 nucleotide sequence: TGTGCCAGCAGTGAAGGAACCCTCGGGAACACTGAAGCTTTCTTT. Protein: CASSEGTLGNTEAFF.

The chain couples TRBV5-4 to TRBJ2-2; 9 nucleotides match TRBD1. This CDR3 spans 14 amino acids. CDR1 is SGHNT and CDR2 is YYREEE in the germline V gene (reference sequence). V dropped 1 base and J dropped 8; count of bases not matched to a gene: 3. The CDR3 spells CASSLTGGAGELFF. CDR3 sequence (DNA): TGTGCCAGCAGCTTGACAGGGGGCGCGGGGGAGCTGTTTTTT.

This clone was detected only once. The V and J genes are TRBV9 and TRBJ2-6; 9 positions match TRBD1. J lost 2 bases, V lost 3 bases, and 12 bases had no gene match. CDR1 is SGDLS and CDR2 is YYNGEE in the germline V gene. This CDR3 spans 19 amino acids. The DNA for the CDR3 is TGTGCCAGCAGCGGCATGGGGACAGGGCATCATCCTGGGGCCAACGTCCTGACTTTC. Translation: CASSGMGTGHHPGANVLTF.

This rearrangement joins TRBV7-9 to TRBJ2-7; D possibly corresponds to TRBD1 (5 bases). Trimming removed 5 bases from V and 5 bases from J, with 19 bases in between. Germline assignment: CDR1 SEHNR and CDR2 FQNEAQ (reference sequence). This CDR3 region has 15 residues. CDR3 bases: TGTGCCAGCAGCCCTCTATGGCAGGGTAGACACGAGCAGTACTTC. It yields the protein CASSPLWQGRHEQYF.

The chain employs TRBV27 and TRBJ2-1; 12 nucleotides match TRBD2. There are 15 residues in the CDR3. Trimming cost V 7 bases and J 10 bases; bases outside gene matches: 11. Germline V gene sequence: CDR1 MNHEY, CDR2 SMNVEV (reference sequence). CDR3 coding DNA: TGTGCCAGCAACCCGGGGGCTAGCGGGAGGGAAGAGCAGTTCTTC. Amino acid sequence: CASNPGASGREEQFF.

The J gene is TRBJ2-1, the V gene TRBV19; TRBD1 aligns across 8 bases. CDR1 and CDR2 (germline): LNHDA, SQIVND (reference sequence). The trim removed 6 bases at V and 5 bases at J, leaving 3 bases unmatched. The length of the CDR3 is 13 residues. The CDR3 reads CASSDRGHNEQFF. The CDR3 DNA follows: TGTGCCAGTAGCGACAGGGGCCACAATGAGCAGTTCTTC.

The chain couples TRBV19 to TRBJ2-2; D not certain. Trimming removed 5 bases from V and 1 base from J, with 17 bases in between. Germline V gene data show CDR1 as LNHDA and CDR2 as SQIVND (reference sequence). The CDR3 totals 17 residues. The CDR3 loop is CASSLVASPGNTGELFF. The CDR3 bases are TGTGCCAGTAGTTTGGTTGCGTCCCCGGGGAACACCGGGGAGCTGTTTTTT.

This chain uses TRBV7-3 with TRBJ2-3, with TRBD2 identical over 11 bases. The CDR3 has 14 amino acids. Looked up from germline, CDR1 is SGHTA and CDR2 is FQGTGA. The J segment lost 5 bases and the V segment lost 3 bases, leaving 1 base of the junction unmatched. The CDR3 sequence: CASSFGLAGDTQYF. The DNA of the CDR3 is TGTGCCAGCAGCTTTGGACTAGCGGGAGATACGCAGTATTTT.

V and J are TRBV7-9 and TRBJ1-5; D not certain. CDR1 and CDR2 (germline): SEHNR, FQNEAQ (reference sequence). The CDR3 loop spans 16 amino acids. V gave up 1 base and J gave up 0 bases, with 10 bases separating them. The CDR3 DNA reads TGTGCCAGCAGCTTAGTGGCAGGAGGTAGCAATCAGCCCCAGCATTTT. Translation: CASSLVAGGSNQPQHF.

The chain uses TRBV6-1 and TRBJ2-1; perhaps TRBD2 as D (5 bases). The CDR3 runs to 18 residues. Trimming removed 2 bases from V and 0 bases from J, with 17 bases in between. Per germline, CDR1 MNHNS and CDR2 SASEGT. The chain's CDR3 is CASSEKPRTLSSYNEQFF. Here the CDR3 DNA reads TGTGCCAGCAGTGAAAAGCCCCGGACTTTAAGCTCCTACAATGAGCAGTTCTTC.

This chain joins TRBV27 and TRBJ1-2, with D maybe TRBD1 (6 bases). This CDR3 is built from 13 residues. The V gene lost 2 bases and the J gene lost 8 bases, with 12 bases spanning the gap. Germline CDR1 is MNHEY and CDR2 is SMNVEV (reference sequence). CDR3 bases: TGTGCCAGCAGTTTAATGGGGGCGCAGGGCTACACCTTC. This translates into CASSLMGAQGYTF.

This chain joins TRBV28 and TRBJ1-4, with a weak D call TRBD1 (5 bases). V lost 2 bases and J lost 4, with 11 bases in between. The CDR3 contains 15 residues. Germline V gene sequence: CDR1 MDHEN, CDR2 SYDVKM. CDR3 loop: CASSLGGTVNEKLFF. The CDR3 bases are TGTGCCAGCAGTTTAGGGGGGACGGTTAATGAAAAACTGTTTTTT.

V gene TRBV28 combines with J gene TRBJ1-5; TRBD1 is a possible D gene (5 bases). The CDR3 loop spans 14 amino acids. Germline CDR1 and CDR2: MDHEN and SYDVKM. Trimming removed 6 bases at V and 6 bases at J, with 15 bases between. Written as DNA, the CDR3 is TGTGCCAGCAGCCTATCCAGGGTAGGTCAGCCCCAGCATTTT. Its translation: CASSLSRVGQPQHF. The whole variable domain, remainder taken from reference TRBV28 and TRBJ1-5, is DVKVTQSSRYLVKRTGEKVFLECVQDMDHENMFWYRQDPGLGLRLIYFSYDVKMKEKGDIPEGYSVSREKKERFSLILESASTNQTSMYLCASSLSRVGQPQHFGDGTRLSIL.

The chain combines TRBV2 with TRBJ1-2, with no clear D. Germline V gives CDR1 SNHLY, CDR2 FYNNEI. V gave up 9 bases and J gave up 1 base, with 12 bases separating them. The CDR3 consists of 13 residues. CDR3 residues: CASSTAFNYGYTF. DNA for the CDR3: TGTGCCAGTTCAACAGCCTTTAACTATGGCTACACCTTC.

The genes are TRBV7-2 and TRBJ1-6; tentatively, D is TRBD1 (6 bases). The CDR3 consists of 15 residues. The V gene's germline CDR1 is SGHTA and CDR2 FQGNSA. The V gene lost 7 bases and the J gene lost 10 bases, with 20 bases spanning the gap. CDR3 sequence (DNA): TGTGCCAGCACTCAACGTGGCCAGGGGTTATCACCCCTCCACTTT. This encodes CASTQRGQGLSPLHF.

The V and J genes are TRBV12-3 or TRBV12-4 and TRBJ1-5; D gene uncertain. V was cut by 7 bases and J by 0 bases, with 7 bases left in between. This CDR3 comprises 13 residues. Here the CDR3 reads CASMGRSNQPQHF. Here the CDR3 DNA reads TGTGCCAGCATGGGCCGTAGCAATCAGCCCCAGCATTTT.

This clone was recorded once. The chain employs TRBV13 and TRBJ2-2; D perhaps matches TRBD2 (5 bases). The V gene's germline CDR1 is PRHDT and CDR2 FYEKMQ (reference sequence). V was pared by 5 bases and J by 5 bases, with 18 bases between. This CDR3 spans 16 amino acids. The CDR3 spells CASSERRLGRTGELFF. The CDR3 nucleotides are TGTGCCAGCAGCGAGCGGCGACTCGGACGAACCGGGGAGCTGTTTTTT.

In DNA, the CDR3 is TGCAGCGTTGCAGACAGGGGGGCGATTGGAAACACCATATATTTT. Translated, it gives CSVADRGAIGNTIYF. The chain has TRBV29-1 and TRBJ1-3; TRBD1 aligns across 9 bases. Germline V lookup: CDR1 SQVTM, CDR2 ANQGSEA. Germline trimming cut 4 bases from V and 3 bases from J; bases unmatched to any gene: 7. CDR3 length equals 15 residues.

The chain combines TRBV9 with TRBJ2-7; TRBD1 matches 7 bases. The V gene end was trimmed by 9 bases and the J gene end by 3 bases; junction bases not matched to a gene: 6. This CDR3 contains 12 residues. Germline values: CDR1 SGDLS, CDR2 YYNGEE. CDR3 DNA: TGTGCCAATCAGGGACAGCACTACGAGCAGTACTTC. Its translation is CANQGQHYEQYF.

The rearrangement links TRBV5-6 to TRBJ2-1; tentatively, D is TRBD2 (5 bases). The length of the CDR3 is 15 residues. Germline values: CDR1 SGHDT, CDR2 YYEEEE. Trimming removed 1 base at V and 0 bases at J, with 8 bases between. CDR3 region: CASSLRRGSYNEQFF. The CDR3 DNA reads TGTGCCAGCAGCTTGCGACGGGGCTCCTACAATGAGCAGTTCTTC.

The chain carries TRBV4-3 and TRBJ2-4; 14 bases match TRBD2. The germline V gene has CDR1 LGHNA and CDR2 YSLEER. Trimming took 2 bases from V and 8 from J; bases not matched to a gene: 5. The CDR3 consists of 16 residues. CDR3 amino acids: CASSQRTSGGHDIQYF. The DNA for the CDR3 is TGCGCCAGCAGCCAAAGGACTAGCGGGGGGCACGACATTCAGTACTTC.

This clone was recorded only once. The chain carries TRBV5-5 and TRBJ1-1; maybe TRBD1 (6 bases). CDR3 length: 15 amino acids. Between the trimmed V and J ends, which lost 2 bases and 4 bases, there was a span of 15 bases. CDR1 is SGHKS, CDR2 YYEKEE, per germline (reference sequence). CDR3 amino acids: CASSFSGEFGTEAFF. CDR3 coding DNA: TGTGCCAGCAGCTTCTCAGGGGAGTTCGGCACTGAAGCTTTCTTT.

V gene TRBV5-8 combines with J gene TRBJ2-2, with TRBD2 identical over 8 bases. The ends lost 0 bases at V and 5 bases at J; junction bases unmatched: 3. The germline V gene has CDR1 SGHTS and CDR2 YDEGEE. This CDR3 region has 15 residues. The DNA for the CDR3 is TGTGCCAGCAGCTTGGACGGGACTAGGACCGGGGAGCTGTTTTTT. Amino acids: CASSLDGTRTGELFF.